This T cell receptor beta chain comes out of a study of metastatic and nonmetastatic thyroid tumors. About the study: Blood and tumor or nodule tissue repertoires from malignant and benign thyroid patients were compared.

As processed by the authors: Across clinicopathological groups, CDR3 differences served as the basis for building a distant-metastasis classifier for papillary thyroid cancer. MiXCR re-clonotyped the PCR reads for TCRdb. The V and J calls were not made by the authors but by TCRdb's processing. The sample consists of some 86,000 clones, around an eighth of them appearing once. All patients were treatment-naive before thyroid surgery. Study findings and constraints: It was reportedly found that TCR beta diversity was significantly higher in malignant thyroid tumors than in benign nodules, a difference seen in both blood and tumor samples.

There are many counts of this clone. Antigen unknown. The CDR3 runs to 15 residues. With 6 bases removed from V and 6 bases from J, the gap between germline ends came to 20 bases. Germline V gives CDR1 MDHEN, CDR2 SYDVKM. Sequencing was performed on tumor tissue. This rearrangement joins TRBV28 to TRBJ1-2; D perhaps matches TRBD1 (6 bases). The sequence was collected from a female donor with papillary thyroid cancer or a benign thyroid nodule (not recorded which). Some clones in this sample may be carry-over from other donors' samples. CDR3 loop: CASRVPKGEGDGYTF. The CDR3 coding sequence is TGTGCCAGCAGGGTCCCCAAGGGGGAAGGAGATGGCTACACCTTC.